This is a list of T cell receptor beta chains from one sample in a study of cytomegalovirus exposure and HLA in healthy donors. TCRdb's copy holds only in-frame clones and misses some; the assay was immunoSEQ multiplex PCR. The sample yields roughly 190,000 clones, around 62% seen once. The sample was PBMCs. These TCRs come from a man in his forties in good health and CMV-seronegative. Each CDR3 is given with its conserved first and last residue. Each record gives: V gene, J gene, clone size, D gene, CDR3 protein, CDR3 DNA. D genes are given only for firm matches. Size is omitted from some rows. Given values are once, few, many or a class for expanded clones.

V: TRBV25-1; J: TRBJ2-3; size: -; D: -; CDR3: CASSERGTDTQYF; DNA: TGTGCCAGCAGTGAACGAGGCACAGATACGCAGTATTTT
V: TRBV5-1; J: TRBJ2-1; size: few; D: -; CDR3: CASSLVVNNEQFF; DNA: TGCGCCAGCAGCTTGGTTGTAAACAATGAGCAGTTCTTC
V: TRBV7-2; J: TRBJ2-1; size: -; D: TRBD2; CDR3: CASSFGLAGGEQFF; DNA: TGTGCCAGCAGCTTCGGACTAGCGGGGGGGGAGCAGTTCTTC
V: TRBV11-2; J: TRBJ2-7; size: -; D: -; CDR3: CASSFVGGGQAREQYF; DNA: TGTGCCAGCAGCTTCGTAGGGGGGGGACAGGCCCGCGAGCAGTACTTC
V: TRBV7-6; J: TRBJ1-1; size: once; D: -; CDR3: CASSLGEGSTEAFF; DNA: TGTGCCAGCAGCTTGGGCGAGGGAAGCACTGAAGCTTTCTTT
V: TRBV6-1; J: TRBJ1-5; size: once; D: TRBD1; CDR3: CASSDWGTGSNQPQHF; DNA: TGTGCCAGCAGTGATTGGGGGACAGGGAGCAATCAGCCCCAGCATTTT
V: TRBV6-5; J: TRBJ1-2; size: -; D: TRBD1; CDR3: CASSSLTGGVGYTF; DNA: TGTGCCAGCAGTTCCCTAACAGGGGGAGTAGGCTACACCTTC
V: TRBV7-2; J: TRBJ2-3; size: few; D: TRBD2; CDR3: CASSTVHSGRTDTQYF; DNA: TGTGCCAGCAGCACAGTACATAGCGGGAGAACAGATACGCAGTATTTT
V: TRBV7-2; J: TRBJ2-1; size: few; D: TRBD2; CDR3: CASSLAPSGGGYNEQFF; DNA: TGTGCCAGCAGCTTAGCGCCAAGCGGGGGGGGCTACAATGAGCAGTTCTTC
V: TRBV18; J: TRBJ1-6; size: few; D: TRBD1; CDR3: CASSPGAGGNSPLHF; DNA: TGTGCCAGCTCACCAGGGGCAGGGGGCAATTCACCCCTCCACTTT
V: TRBV5-5; J: TRBJ2-7; size: -; D: TRBD2; CDR3: CASSLLGSSGEQYF; DNA: TGTGCCAGCAGCTTGTTGGGCTCTAGCGGAGAGCAGTACTTC
V: TRBV15; J: TRBJ1-2; size: -; D: -; CDR3: CATSDRTFTNYGYTF; DNA: TGTGCCACCAGCGACCGGACATTTACTAACTATGGCTACACCTTC
V: TRBV7-7; J: TRBJ2-5; size: few; D: -; CDR3: CASSLSGNRETQYF; DNA: TGTGCTAGCAGCTTGTCAGGGAACCGAGAGACCCAGTACTTC
V: TRBV19; J: TRBJ1-1; size: -; D: -; CDR3: CASSPQSLNTEAFF; DNA: TGTGCCAGTAGTCCACAGAGCCTGAACACTGAAGCTTTCTTT
V: TRBV25-1; J: TRBJ2-5; size: -; D: TRBD1; CDR3: CASSAYRGQGETQYF; DNA: TGTGCCAGCAGTGCTTACAGGGGGCAGGGGGAGACCCAGTACTTC
V: TRBV2; J: TRBJ1-1; size: -; D: -; CDR3: CASSGVTGTEAFF; DNA: TGTGCCAGCAGTGGGGTGACAGGCACTGAAGCTTTCTTT
V: TRBV4-3; J: TRBJ2-3; size: -; D: TRBD1; CDR3: CASSQEWTGALLSTDTQYF; DNA: TGCGCCAGCAGCCAAGAGTGGACAGGGGCTTTGCTCAGCACAGATACGCAGTATTTT
V: TRBV19; J: TRBJ2-6; size: few; D: TRBD1; CDR3: CASSAYRGLGANVLTF; DNA: TGTGCCAGTAGTGCATACAGGGGATTGGGGGCCAACGTCCTGACTTTC
V: TRBV27; J: TRBJ2-7; size: few; D: -; CDR3: CASSWSGRQYF; DNA: TGTGCCAGCAGTTGGTCCGGGAGGCAGTACTTC
V: TRBV6-5; J: TRBJ2-1; size: -; D: TRBD2; CDR3: CASSYPSSGNNEQFF; DNA: TGTGCCAGCAGTTACCCGTCTAGCGGTAACAATGAGCAGTTCTTC
V: TRBV7-2; J: TRBJ1-1; size: -; D: TRBD1; CDR3: CASSPQDRGRTEAFF; DNA: TGTGCCAGCAGCCCTCAGGACAGGGGGAGGACTGAAGCTTTCTTT
V: TRBV21-1; J: TRBJ2-7; size: few; D: -; CDR3: CASSNRVFYEQYF; DNA: TGTGCCAGCAGCAACCGGGTCTTCTACGAGCAGTACTTC
V: TRBV28; J: TRBJ1-3; size: -; D: -; CDR3: CASGVTSGNTIYF; DNA: TGTGCCAGCGGTGTCACCAGTGGAAACACCATATATTTT
V: TRBV7-9; J: TRBJ2-3; size: -; D: -; CDR3: CASSLATGADTQYF; DNA: TGTGCCAGCAGCTTAGCAACCGGGGCAGATACGCAGTATTTT
V: TRBV6-1; J: TRBJ1-1; size: -; D: -; CDR3: CASSETLTTEAFF; DNA: TGTGCCAGCAGCGAGACTCTGACCACTGAAGCTTTCTTT
V: TRBV29-1; J: TRBJ1-2; size: -; D: -; CDR3: CSVVPGGSNYGYTF; DNA: TGCAGCGTTGTCCCGGGGGGCTCGAACTATGGCTACACCTTC
V: TRBV11-2; J: TRBJ1-1; size: few; D: -; CDR3: CASSPDRRGAFF; DNA: TGTGCCAGCAGCCCTGACCGAAGGGGAGCTTTCTTT
V: TRBV6-5; J: TRBJ2-1; size: -; D: -; CDR3: CASSYPGAGEQFF; DNA: TGTGCCAGCAGTTACCCGGGAGCGGGTGAGCAGTTCTTC
V: TRBV29-1; J: TRBJ1-2; size: once; D: -; CDR3: CSVDPGAYGYTF; DNA: TGCAGCGTTGATCCAGGGGCGTATGGCTACACCTTC
V: TRBV7-7; J: TRBJ2-2; size: -; D: TRBD2; CDR3: CASSPSGGASTGELFF; DNA: TGTGCCAGCAGCCCCAGCGGGGGGGCAAGTACCGGGGAGCTGTTTTTT
V: TRBV7-9; J: TRBJ2-3; size: -; D: TRBD2; CDR3: CASSLGTSGSTDTQYF; DNA: TGTGCCAGCAGCTTGGGGACTAGCGGCAGCACAGATACGCAGTATTTT